This TCR beta chain was recorded in a study of blood T cell repertoires in COVID-19. Study context: There were acute and convalescent COVID-19 samples, and they came from the United States, Italy and Spain.

Unmatched junction bases numbered 1, after V lost 1 base and J lost 6 bases. Germline V CDR1 and CDR2: SGHAT, FQNNGV. The CDR3 length is 14 residues. As processed by the authors: Amplification of reference gene primers was used by the study to estimate nucleated cell counts. The protocol was immunoSEQ multiplex PCR, while the TCRdb copy is restricted to in-frame clones and leaves out a portion. The V and J calls and the clone size are those of that table, but D and trimming were determined from the DNA. The sample lists 250,000 to 350,000 clones, about nine tenths occurring once. Material for sequencing was peripheral blood. This chain uses TRBV11-2 with TRBJ1-4, with 8 bases fitting TRBD1. This receptor was obtained from a woman aged 25-40 years with COVID-19, enrolled during active disease. The CDR3 nucleotides are TGTGCCAGCAGCTTAGGGACAGGGTATGAAAAACTGTTTTTT. Residues: CASSLGTGYEKLFF. Looking up the rest from reference TRBV11-2 and TRBJ1-4 gives the full variable domain: EAGVAQSPRYKIIEKRQSVAFWCNPISGHATLYWYQQILGQGPKLLIQFQNNGVVDDSQLPKDRFSAERLKGVDSTLKIQPAKLEDSAVYLCASSLGTGYEKLFFGSGTQLSVL.